One sample yielded the 18 T cell receptor beta chains listed below, sequenced in a study of response to subunit inactivated influenza vaccine. TCRdb independently ran MiXCR on the RT-PCR reads; one entry per CDR3 protein. The repertoire holds some 800,000 distinct CDR3 sequences, with around 21% as singletons. The source material was PBMCs from blood, sampled 5 to 6 days after vaccination. These receptors came from a man aged 45-60 years who received an inactivated influenza vaccine.

The V gene is TRBV5-1, the J gene TRBJ1-1; 8 bases are shared with TRBD1. There are 13 residues in the CDR3. Per germline, CDR1 SGHRS and CDR2 YFSETQ. V was pared by 0 bases and J by 9 bases, with 4 bases of the junction left unmatched. DNA for the CDR3: TGCGCCAGCAGCTTGGCGGGGACAGGCCAAGCTTTCTTT. Protein sequence: CASSLAGTGQAFF.

The rearrangement links TRBV10-3 to TRBJ2-1; D uncertain. The CDR3 totals 16 residues. V lost 0 bases to trimming and J lost 2 bases, with 11 bases between them. Per the germline V gene, CDR1 is ENHRY and CDR2 is SYGVKD. In nucleotides, the CDR3 is TGTGCCATCAGTGAGTCGGGTCAGTACCCCTACAATGAGCAGTTCTTC. This translates into CAISESGQYPYNEQFF.

This clonotype was picked up a small number of times. This rearrangement joins TRBV6-2 or TRBV6-3 to TRBJ2-2, with a tentative D call TRBD2 (5 bases). The CDR3 is 13 amino acids. Germline CDR1 is MNHEY and CDR2 is SVGEGT. Trimming took 0 bases from V and 8 from J, leaving 7 bases between them. The CDR3 loop reads CASSYSSGGELFF. For the CDR3, the DNA is TGTGCCAGCAGTTACTCGAGCGGAGGGGAGCTGTTTTTT.

There are a few counts of this clonotype. A read error may account for a junction end that differs from germline. This chain connects TRBV28 to TRBJ1-6; D might be TRBD1 (5 bases). Germline loops: CDR1 MDHEN, CDR2 SYDVKM. CDR3 length: 13 residues. CDR3 bases: TGCGGAGCTAGGGGCAGGGTTAATTCACCCCTCCACTTT. It encodes CGARGRVNSPLHF.

This clonotype appeared a few times. This chain links TRBV2 with TRBJ2-1; the match to TRBD2 covers 8 bases. V gave up 4 bases and J gave up 4 bases; unmatched junction bases: 3. Germline values: CDR1 SNHLY, CDR2 FYNNEI. CDR3 size: 14 residues. Here the CDR3 reads CASSASGRYNEQFF. The CDR3 bases are TGTGCCAGCAGTGCGAGCGGGAGATACAATGAGCAGTTCTTC.

The chain links TRBV29-1 to TRBJ1-1; D unclear. Germline-derived CDR1 and CDR2 are SQVTM and ANQGSEA. The CDR3 runs to 13 residues. The germline V and J ends were trimmed by 0 bases and 0 bases, with 5 bases remaining between them. CDR3 loop: CSVEDQLNTEAFF. DNA of the CDR3: TGCAGCGTTGAAGATCAGCTGAACACTGAAGCTTTCTTT.

This clonotype was detected only a few times. The V gene is TRBV6-1, the J gene TRBJ2-7; TRBD1 matches at 8 bases. Unmatched junction bases numbered 6, after V lost 6 bases and J lost 5 bases. The germline CDR1 and CDR2 sequences are MNHNS and SASEGT. This CDR3 spans 13 amino acids. The CDR3 loop reads CASRAGGSNEQYF. The CDR3 region has the DNA TGTGCCAGCAGGGCAGGGGGCTCTAACGAGCAGTACTTC.

This clonotype was detected many times. J is TRBJ2-2 and V is TRBV15, with D possibly being TRBD2 (6 bases). Germline V gene sequence: CDR1 LNHNV, CDR2 YYDKDF (reference sequence). The CDR3 spans 15 residues. V lost 6 bases and J 0 bases, leaving 11 bases between the germline ends. The CDR3 sequence: CATSSGASNTGELFF. DNA of the CDR3: TGTGCCACCAGTTCGGGAGCCTCGAACACCGGGGAGCTGTTTTTT.

This clonotype was counted only a few times. The chain carries TRBV2 and TRBJ2-5, with D possibly being TRBD1 (5 bases). Germline V gene sequence: CDR1 SNHLY, CDR2 FYNNEI. V lost 8 bases, J lost 2 bases, and 9 bases lay in between. The length of the CDR3 is 12 residues. The CDR3 region has the DNA TGTGCCAGCTGGGGCCTACAAGAGACCCAGTACTTC. It is translated as CASWGLQETQYF.

This clonotype has more than one count but fewer than ten. The chain uses TRBV15 and TRBJ2-1, with a weak D call TRBD1 (5 bases). Germline assignment: CDR1 LNHNV and CDR2 YYDKDF (reference sequence). V lost 6 bases, J lost 0 bases, and 6 bases lay in between. The CDR3 loop spans 13 amino acids. CDR3 region: CATRQGSYNEQFF. Written as DNA, the CDR3 is TGTGCCACCAGGCAGGGCTCCTACAATGAGCAGTTCTTC.

V usage is TRBV5-4 and J usage is TRBJ2-2; D remains unclear. This CDR3 comprises 15 residues. CDR1 and CDR2 (germline): SGHNT, YYREEE (reference sequence). Trimming stripped 0 bases from V and 7 bases from J, with 13 bases between. The CDR3 nucleotides are TGTGCCAGCAGCTTGGCCGTCCAGCAAGGCGGGGAGCTGTTTTTT. It encodes CASSLAVQQGGELFF.

The genes are TRBV9 and TRBJ1-1; 8 positions match TRBD1. The V segment lost 4 bases and the J segment 6 bases; nucleotides outside the gene matches: 8. The CDR3 consists of 14 residues. CDR1 SGDLS and CDR2 YYNGEE come from the germline V gene. CDR3 in amino acids: CASSPRTGLAEAFF. In nucleotides, the CDR3 is TGTGCCAGCAGCCCCCGGACAGGGTTGGCTGAAGCTTTCTTT.

CDR3 in DNA: TGTGCCAGCAGTTACTCGAGGATATTGAACACTGAAGCTTTCTTT. Protein: CASSYSRILNTEAFF. This chain connects TRBV6-2 or TRBV6-3 to TRBJ1-1; D remains ambiguous. The germline CDR1 and CDR2 sequences are MNHEY and SVGEGT. V dropped 0 bases and J dropped 0 bases, with 8 bases sitting between them. The CDR3 runs 15 residues.

This clonotype was seen more than once but under ten times. The chain uses TRBV4-3 and TRBJ2-5; D possibly corresponds to TRBD1 (5 bases). CDR1 and CDR2 (germline): LGHNA, YSLEER. Trimming took 1 base from V and 2 from J, leaving 8 bases between them. This CDR3 comprises 14 residues. CDR3 DNA: TGCGCCAGCAGCCAAGTGGCAGGGCAAGAGACCCAGTACTTC. The encoded protein is CASSQVAGQETQYF.

This clonotype was seen repeatedly, ten times or more. The chain has TRBV6-1 and TRBJ1-1; TRBD1 aligns across 8 bases. J was trimmed by 4 bases and V by 5 bases; bases with no gene match: 9. The CDR3 is 15 amino acids. Germline V gives CDR1 MNHNS, CDR2 SASEGT. The CDR3 DNA is TGTGCCAGCAGTCCGGGGACAGGTCCTACCACTGAAGCTTTCTTT. This codes for CASSPGTGPTTEAFF.

The chain combines TRBV9 with TRBJ2-2, with 12 bases matching TRBD2. The CDR3 covers 16 residues. V was pared by 4 bases and J by 4 bases, with 5 bases of the junction left unmatched. The V gene's germline CDR1 is SGDLS and CDR2 YYNGEE. CDR3 in DNA: TGTGCCAGCAGCCCCCGGACTAGCGGGACCACCGGGGAGCTGTTTTTT. It is translated as CASSPRTSGTTGELFF.

The rearrangement joins TRBV12-3 or TRBV12-4 to TRBJ2-2, with 8 bases aligning to TRBD1. The CDR3 spans 17 residues. The junction had 11 bases not matched to a gene; V was cut back by 6 bases and J by 2 bases. CDR3 nucleotide sequence: TGTGCCAGCAGCCCCCTCTCCGGGACAGGCAACACCGGGGAGCTGTTTTTT. Translating it yields CASSPLSGTGNTGELFF.

This clonotype came up a few times. This rearrangement joins TRBV7-2 to TRBJ2-7; TRBD1 matches 7 bases. The CDR3 is 14 amino acids. After removal of 7 bases from V and 0 bases from J, the junction contained 6 bases not matched to a gene. In germline, CDR1 is SGHTA, CDR2 FQGNSA. CDR3: CASTSQGPSYEQYF. The CDR3 bases are TGTGCCAGCACATCACAGGGGCCCTCCTACGAGCAGTACTTC. The entire variable domain, with the rest obtained from reference TRBV7-2 and TRBJ2-7, is as follows: GAGVSQSPSNKVTEKGKDVELRCDPISGHTALYWYRQSLGQGLEFLIYFQGNSAPDKSGLPSDRFSAERTGGSVSTLTIQRTQQEDSAVYLCASTSQGPSYEQYFGPGTRLTVT.